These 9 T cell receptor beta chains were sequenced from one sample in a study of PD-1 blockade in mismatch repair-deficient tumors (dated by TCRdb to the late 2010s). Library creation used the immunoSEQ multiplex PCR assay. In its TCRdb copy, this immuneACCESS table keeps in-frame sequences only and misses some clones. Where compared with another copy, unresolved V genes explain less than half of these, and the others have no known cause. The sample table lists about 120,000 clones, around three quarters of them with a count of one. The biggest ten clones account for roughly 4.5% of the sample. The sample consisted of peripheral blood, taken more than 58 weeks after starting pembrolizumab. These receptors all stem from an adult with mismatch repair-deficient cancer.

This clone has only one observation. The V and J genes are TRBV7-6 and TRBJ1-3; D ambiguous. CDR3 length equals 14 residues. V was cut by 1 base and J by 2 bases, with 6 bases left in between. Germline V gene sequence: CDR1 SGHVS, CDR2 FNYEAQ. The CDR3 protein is CASSLVGAGNTIYF. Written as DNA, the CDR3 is TGTGCCAGCAGCTTAGTAGGTGCTGGAAACACCATATATTTT. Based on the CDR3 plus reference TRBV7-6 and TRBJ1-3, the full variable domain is GAGVSQSPRYKVTKRGQDVALRCDPISGHVSLYWYRQALGQGPEFLTYFNYEAQQDKSGLPNDRFSAERPEGSISTLTIQRTEQRDSAMYRCASSLVGAGNTIYFGEGSWLTVV.

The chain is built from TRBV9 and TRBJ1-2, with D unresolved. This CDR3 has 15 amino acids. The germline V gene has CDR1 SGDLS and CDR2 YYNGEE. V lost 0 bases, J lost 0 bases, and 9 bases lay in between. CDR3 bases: TGTGCCAGCAGCGTAGAAGGCTCGGCTAACTATGGCTACACCTTC. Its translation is CASSVEGSANYGYTF.

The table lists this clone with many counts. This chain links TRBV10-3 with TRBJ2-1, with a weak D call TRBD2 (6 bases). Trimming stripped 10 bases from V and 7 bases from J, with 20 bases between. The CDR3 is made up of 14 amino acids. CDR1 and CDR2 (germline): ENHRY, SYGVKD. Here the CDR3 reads CASGAASATNEQFF. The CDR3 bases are TGTGCCAGCGGGGCGGCTAGCGCGACGAATGAGCAGTTCTTC.

CDR3 DNA: TGTGCCAGCTCACAGGGTAGCGGGAGGGCCGGGGAGCAGTTCTTC. It encodes CASSQGSGRAGEQFF. J is TRBJ2-1 and V is TRBV18; 11 bases fit TRBD2. CDR1 KGHSH and CDR2 LQKENI come from the germline V gene. The CDR3 has 15 amino acids. Germline trimming cut 4 bases from V and 10 bases from J; bases unmatched to any gene: 9.

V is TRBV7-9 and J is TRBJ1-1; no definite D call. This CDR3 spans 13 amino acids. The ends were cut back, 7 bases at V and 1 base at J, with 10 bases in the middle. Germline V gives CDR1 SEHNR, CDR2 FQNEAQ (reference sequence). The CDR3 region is CASTRAANTEAFF. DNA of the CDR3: TGTGCCAGCACCCGGGCAGCGAACACTGAAGCTTTCTTT.

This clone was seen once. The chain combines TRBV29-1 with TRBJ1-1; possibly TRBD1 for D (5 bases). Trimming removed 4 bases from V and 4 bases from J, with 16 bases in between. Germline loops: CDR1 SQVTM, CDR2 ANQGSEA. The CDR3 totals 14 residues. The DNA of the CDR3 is TGCAGCGTTGTGGGCCAGGGAGGTTCCACTGAAGCTTTCTTT. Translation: CSVVGQGGSTEAFF.

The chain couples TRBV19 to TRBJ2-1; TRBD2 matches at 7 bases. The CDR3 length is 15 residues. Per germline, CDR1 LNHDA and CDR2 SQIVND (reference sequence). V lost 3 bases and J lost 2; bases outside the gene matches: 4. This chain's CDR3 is CASSMEGTTYNEQFF. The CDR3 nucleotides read TGTGCCAGTAGTATGGAGGGGACTACCTACAATGAGCAGTTCTTC. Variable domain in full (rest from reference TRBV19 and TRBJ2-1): DGGITQSPKYLFRKEGQNVTLSCEQNLNHDAMYWYRQDPGQGLRLIYYSQIVNDFQKGDIAEGYSVSREKKESFPLTVTSAQKNPTAFYLCASSMEGTTYNEQFFGPGTRLTVL.

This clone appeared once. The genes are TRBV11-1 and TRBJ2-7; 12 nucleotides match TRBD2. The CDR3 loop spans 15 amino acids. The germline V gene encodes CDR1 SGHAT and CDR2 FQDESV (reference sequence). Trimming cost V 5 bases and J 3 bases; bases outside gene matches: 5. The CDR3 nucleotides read TGTGCCAGCAGCCCAAGGACTAGCGGGATCTACGAGCAGTACTTC. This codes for CASSPRTSGIYEQYF.

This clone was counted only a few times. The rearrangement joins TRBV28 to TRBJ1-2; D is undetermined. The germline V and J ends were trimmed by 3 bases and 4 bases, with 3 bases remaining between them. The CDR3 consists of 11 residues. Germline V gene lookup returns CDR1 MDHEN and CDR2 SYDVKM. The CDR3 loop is CASSFRYGYTF. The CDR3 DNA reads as TGTGCCAGCAGTTTCCGCTATGGCTACACCTTC.